This T cell receptor (beta chain) originates from a study of T cell responses to AZD1222 COVID-19 vaccine. This CDR3 has 16 residues. V lost 2 bases, J lost 8 bases, and 10 bases stayed unmatched. CDR1 and CDR2 from the germline V gene are MDHEN and SYDVKM. On this clone: Its matching antigen is unknown.

Study-wide results and limits: Donors in the cohort were predominantly white British and more often female, and clonal diversity was possibly underestimated. A reported finding is that nearly half of spike-specific TCRs target unmutated variant regions.

Here immunoSEQ multiplex PCR was the method, and the copy in TCRdb shows in-frame clones only, minus some. The data contain around 120,000 clones, just over 90% of them singletons. The receptor's source is an adult in good health. The chain couples TRBV28 to TRBJ2-1; 9 bases align to TRBD2. This specimen was peripheral blood, taken on day 0 of AZD1222 vaccination. The CDR3 region is CASSLGGSGSRYEQFF. The CDR3 nucleotides are TGTGCCAGCAGTTTAGGGGGTAGCGGGAGTCGCTATGAGCAGTTCTTC.